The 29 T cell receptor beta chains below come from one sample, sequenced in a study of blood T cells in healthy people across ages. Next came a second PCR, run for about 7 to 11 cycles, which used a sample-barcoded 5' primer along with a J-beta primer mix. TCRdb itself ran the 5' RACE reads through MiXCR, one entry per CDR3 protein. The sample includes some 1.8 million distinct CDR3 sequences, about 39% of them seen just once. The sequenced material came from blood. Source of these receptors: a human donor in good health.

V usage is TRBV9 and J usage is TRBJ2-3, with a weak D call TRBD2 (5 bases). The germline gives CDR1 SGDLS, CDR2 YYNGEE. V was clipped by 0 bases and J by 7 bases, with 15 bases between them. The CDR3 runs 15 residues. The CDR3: CASSVDEGATNTQYF. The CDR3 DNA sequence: TGTGCCAGCAGCGTAGATGAGGGAGCCACCAATACGCAGTATTTT. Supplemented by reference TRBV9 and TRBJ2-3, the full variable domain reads DSGVTQTPKHLITATGQRVTLRCSPRSGDLSVYWYQQSLDQGLQFLIQYYNGEERAKGNILERFSAQQFPDLHSELNLSSLELGDSALYFCASSVDEGATNTQYFGPGTRLTVL.

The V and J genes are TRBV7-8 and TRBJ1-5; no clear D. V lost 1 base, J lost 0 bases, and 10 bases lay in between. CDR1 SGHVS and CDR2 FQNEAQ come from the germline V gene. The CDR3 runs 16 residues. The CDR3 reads CASSLVPDYSNQPQHF. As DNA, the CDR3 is TGTGCCAGCAGCTTAGTTCCAGACTATAGCAATCAGCCCCAGCATTTT.

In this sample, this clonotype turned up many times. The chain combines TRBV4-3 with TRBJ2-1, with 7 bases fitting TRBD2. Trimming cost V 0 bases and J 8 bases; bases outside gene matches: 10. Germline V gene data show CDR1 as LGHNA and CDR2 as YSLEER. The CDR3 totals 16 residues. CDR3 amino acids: CASSQEGRGSLDEQFF. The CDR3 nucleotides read TGCGCCAGCAGCCAAGAGGGGCGGGGGTCCCTAGATGAGCAGTTCTTC.

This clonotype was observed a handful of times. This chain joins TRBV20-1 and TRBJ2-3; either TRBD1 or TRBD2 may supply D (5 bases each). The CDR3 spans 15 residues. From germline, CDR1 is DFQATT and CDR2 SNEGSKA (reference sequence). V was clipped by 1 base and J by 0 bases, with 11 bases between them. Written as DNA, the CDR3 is TGCAGTGCTAGAGCAGGGCTAGCCAGCACAGATACGCAGTATTTT. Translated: CSARAGLASTDTQYF.

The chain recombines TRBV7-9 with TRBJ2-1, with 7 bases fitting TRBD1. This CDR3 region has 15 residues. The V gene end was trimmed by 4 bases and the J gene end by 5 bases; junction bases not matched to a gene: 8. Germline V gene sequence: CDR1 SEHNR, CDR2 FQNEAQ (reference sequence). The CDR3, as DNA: TGTGCCAGCAGCTCATACAGGGGTTCCCACAATGAGCAGTTCTTC. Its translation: CASSSYRGSHNEQFF.

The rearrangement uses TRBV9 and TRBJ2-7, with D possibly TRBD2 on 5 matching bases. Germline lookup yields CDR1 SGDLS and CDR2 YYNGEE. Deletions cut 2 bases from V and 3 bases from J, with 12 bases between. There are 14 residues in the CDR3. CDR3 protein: CASSVQADYYEQYF. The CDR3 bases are TGTGCCAGCAGCGTTCAGGCAGACTACTACGAGCAGTACTTC.

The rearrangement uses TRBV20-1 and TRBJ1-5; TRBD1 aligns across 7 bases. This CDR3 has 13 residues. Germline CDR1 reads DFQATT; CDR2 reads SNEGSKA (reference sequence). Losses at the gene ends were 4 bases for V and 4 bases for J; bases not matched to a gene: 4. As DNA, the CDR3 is TGCAGTGCTAAGGGGGCCGGGAATCAGCCCCAGCATTTT. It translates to CSAKGAGNQPQHF.

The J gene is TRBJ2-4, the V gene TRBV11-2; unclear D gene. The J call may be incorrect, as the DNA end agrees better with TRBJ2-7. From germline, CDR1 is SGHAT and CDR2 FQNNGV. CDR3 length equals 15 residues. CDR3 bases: TGTGCCAGCAGCTTACGGCTTGGGCCACTCTACGAGCAGTACTTC. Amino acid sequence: CASSLRLGPLYEQYF.

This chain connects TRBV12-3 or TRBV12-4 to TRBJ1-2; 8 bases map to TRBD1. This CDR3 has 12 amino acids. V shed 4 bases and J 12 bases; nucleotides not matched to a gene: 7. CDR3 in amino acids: CASSSGQGPHTF. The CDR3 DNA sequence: TGTGCCAGCAGTTCTGGACAGGGCCCTCACACCTTC.

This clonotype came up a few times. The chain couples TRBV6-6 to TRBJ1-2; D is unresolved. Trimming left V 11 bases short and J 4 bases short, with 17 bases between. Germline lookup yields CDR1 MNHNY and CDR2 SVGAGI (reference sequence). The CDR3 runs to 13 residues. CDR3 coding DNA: TGTGCCGGGAGCACTTTGACCGGCTATGGCTACACCTTC. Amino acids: CAGSTLTGYGYTF.

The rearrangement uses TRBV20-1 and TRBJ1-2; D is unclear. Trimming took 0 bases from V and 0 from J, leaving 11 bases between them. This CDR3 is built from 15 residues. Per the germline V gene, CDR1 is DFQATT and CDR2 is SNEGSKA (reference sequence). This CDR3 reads CSARDSPLSNYGYTF. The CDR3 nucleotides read TGCAGTGCTAGAGATTCACCATTATCTAACTATGGCTACACCTTC.

CDR3 DNA sequence: TGTGCCAGCAGCTTAAAAAACGGCTATGGCTACACCTTC. Translating it yields CASSLKNGYGYTF. This chain connects TRBV7-2 to TRBJ1-2; D gene ambiguous. This CDR3 is built from 13 residues. The V end was cut by 2 bases, the J end by 4 bases, with 8 bases between. The germline V gene has CDR1 SGHTA and CDR2 FQGNSA.

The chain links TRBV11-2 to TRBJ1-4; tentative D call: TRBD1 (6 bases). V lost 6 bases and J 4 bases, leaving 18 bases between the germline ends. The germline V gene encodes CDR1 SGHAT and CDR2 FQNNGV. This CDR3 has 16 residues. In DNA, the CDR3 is TGTGCCAGCAGACCCGGCAGGGGAGTTCTTAATGAAAAACTGTTTTTT. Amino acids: CASRPGRGVLNEKLFF.

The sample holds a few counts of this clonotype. The CDR3 DNA sequence: TGTGCCAGCAGCCACGGGGGGGCCTACAATGAGCAGTTCTTC. Translated: CASSHGGAYNEQFF. V gene TRBV11-2 combines with J gene TRBJ2-1, with TRBD2 matching 8 bases. This CDR3 region has 14 residues. CDR1 SGHAT and CDR2 FQNNGV come from the germline V gene. V lost 5 bases, J lost 2 bases, and 2 bases stayed unmatched.

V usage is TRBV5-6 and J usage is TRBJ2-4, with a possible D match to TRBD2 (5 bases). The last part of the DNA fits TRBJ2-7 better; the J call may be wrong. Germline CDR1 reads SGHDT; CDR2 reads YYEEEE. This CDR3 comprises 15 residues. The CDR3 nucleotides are TGTGCCAGCAGCCCGAGGGTCTCCATGGTGTACGAGCAGTACTTC. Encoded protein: CASSPRVSMVYEQYF.

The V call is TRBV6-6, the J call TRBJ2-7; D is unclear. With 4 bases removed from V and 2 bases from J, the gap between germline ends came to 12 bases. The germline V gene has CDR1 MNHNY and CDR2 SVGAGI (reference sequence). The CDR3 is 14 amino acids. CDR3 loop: CASSSPTKTYEQYF. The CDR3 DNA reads TGTGCCAGCAGTTCACCTACAAAGACCTACGAGCAGTACTTC.

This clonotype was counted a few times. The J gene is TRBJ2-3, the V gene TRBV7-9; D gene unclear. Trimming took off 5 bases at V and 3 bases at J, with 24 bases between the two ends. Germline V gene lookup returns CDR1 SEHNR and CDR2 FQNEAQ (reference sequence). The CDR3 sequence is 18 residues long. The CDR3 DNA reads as TGTGCCAGCAGCCCTACTACCGACTTACAGTACCCGACAGATACGCAGTATTTT. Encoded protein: CASSPTTDLQYPTDTQYF.

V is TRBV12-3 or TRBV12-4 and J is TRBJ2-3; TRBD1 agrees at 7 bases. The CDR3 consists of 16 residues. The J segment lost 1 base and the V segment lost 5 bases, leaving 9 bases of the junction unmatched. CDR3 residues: CASSAVDRVGTDTQYF. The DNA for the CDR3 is TGTGCCAGCAGTGCTGTTGACAGGGTTGGCACAGATACGCAGTATTTT.

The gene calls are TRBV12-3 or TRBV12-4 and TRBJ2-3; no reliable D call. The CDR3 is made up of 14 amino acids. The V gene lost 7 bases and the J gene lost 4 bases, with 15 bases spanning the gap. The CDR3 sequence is CASTGLNMADTQYF. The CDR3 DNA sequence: TGTGCCAGCACGGGCCTAAATATGGCAGATACGCAGTATTTT.

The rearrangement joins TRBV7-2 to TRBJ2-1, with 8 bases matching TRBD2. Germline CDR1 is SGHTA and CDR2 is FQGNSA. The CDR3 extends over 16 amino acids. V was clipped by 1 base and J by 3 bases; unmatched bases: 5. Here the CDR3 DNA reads TGTGCCAGCAGCTTAGAGGGCGGGGGGAACTACAATGAGCAGTTCTTC. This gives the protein CASSLEGGGNYNEQFF.

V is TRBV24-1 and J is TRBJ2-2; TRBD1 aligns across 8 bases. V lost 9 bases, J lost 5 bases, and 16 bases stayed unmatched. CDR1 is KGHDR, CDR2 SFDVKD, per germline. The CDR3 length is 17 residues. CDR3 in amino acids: CATVGAGQESVTGELFF. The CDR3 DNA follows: TGTGCCACCGTCGGGGCGGGACAGGAATCGGTGACCGGGGAGCTGTTTTTT.

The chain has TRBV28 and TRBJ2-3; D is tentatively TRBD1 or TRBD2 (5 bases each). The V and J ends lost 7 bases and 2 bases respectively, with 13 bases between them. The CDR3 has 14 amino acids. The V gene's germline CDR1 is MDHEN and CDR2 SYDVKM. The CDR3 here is CASKPGTHTDTQYF. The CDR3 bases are TGTGCCAGCAAACCCGGGACCCACACAGATACGCAGTATTTT.

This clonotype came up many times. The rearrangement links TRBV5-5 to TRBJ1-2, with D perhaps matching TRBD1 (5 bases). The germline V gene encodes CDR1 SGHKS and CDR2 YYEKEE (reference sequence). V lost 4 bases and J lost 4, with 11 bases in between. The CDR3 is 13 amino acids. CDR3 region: CASSHQGSYGYTF. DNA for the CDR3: TGTGCCAGCAGCCATCAGGGATCCTATGGCTACACCTTC.

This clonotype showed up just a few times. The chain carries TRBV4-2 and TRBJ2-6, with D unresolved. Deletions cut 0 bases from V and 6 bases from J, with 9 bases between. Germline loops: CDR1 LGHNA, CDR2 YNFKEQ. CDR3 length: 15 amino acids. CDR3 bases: TGTGCCAGCAGCCAAGATCCCCGGCAGGCCAACGTCCTGACTTTC. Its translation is CASSQDPRQANVLTF.

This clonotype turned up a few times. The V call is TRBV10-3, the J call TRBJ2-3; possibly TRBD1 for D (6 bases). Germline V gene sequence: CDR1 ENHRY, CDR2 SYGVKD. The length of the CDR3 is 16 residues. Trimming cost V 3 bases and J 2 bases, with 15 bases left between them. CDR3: CAISDLTGEDTDTQYF. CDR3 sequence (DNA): TGTGCCATCAGTGATCTGACAGGAGAAGACACAGATACGCAGTATTTT.

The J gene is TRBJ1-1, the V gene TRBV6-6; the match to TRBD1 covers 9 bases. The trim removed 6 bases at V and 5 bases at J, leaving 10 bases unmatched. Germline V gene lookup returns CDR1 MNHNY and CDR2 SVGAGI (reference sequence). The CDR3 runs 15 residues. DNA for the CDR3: TGTGCCAGCAGCTCTGCGACAGGGGGGATTACTGAAGCTTTCTTT. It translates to CASSSATGGITEAFF.

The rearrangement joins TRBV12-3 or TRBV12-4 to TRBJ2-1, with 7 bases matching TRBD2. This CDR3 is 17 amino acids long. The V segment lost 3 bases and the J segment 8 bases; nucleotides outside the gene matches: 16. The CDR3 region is CASSFRLAQNIHDEQFF. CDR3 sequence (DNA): TGTGCCAGCAGTTTTAGACTAGCACAGAACATACACGATGAGCAGTTCTTC.

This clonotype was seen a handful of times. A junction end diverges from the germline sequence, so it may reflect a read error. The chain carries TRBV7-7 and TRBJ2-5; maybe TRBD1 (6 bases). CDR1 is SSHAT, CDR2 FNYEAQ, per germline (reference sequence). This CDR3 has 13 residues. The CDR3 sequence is CASSPTGYETQYF. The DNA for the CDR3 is TGTGCTAGCAGCCCAACAGGGTACGAGACCCAGTACTTC.

CDR3 nucleotides: TGTGCCAGCAGTAAACAGGGTTCAGTCGCCACTGAAGCTTTCTTT. Its protein product is CASSKQGSVATEAFF. The chain uses TRBV6-5 and TRBJ1-1, with D maybe TRBD1 (6 bases). The CDR3 length is 15 residues. The V end was cut by 5 bases, the J end by 4 bases, with 17 bases between. Germline V gene data show CDR1 as MNHEY and CDR2 as SVGAGI.